The TCR beta chain under discussion was sequenced for a study of T cell responses to AZD1222 COVID-19 vaccine. For the study at large: Second-dose recipients at about 4 or about 12 weeks were treated as one pooled group.

This clone appeared once. Its antigen is not known. Method: immunoSEQ multiplex PCR; TCRdb's copy keeps in-frame clones and lacks some. In the table there are about 93,000 clones, around 86% of which are singletons. Whole-study results and caveats: Clonal diversity may have been underestimated in mostly white British donors. CD4 TCRs covered the whole spike, strongest at regions 160-218 and 743-854.

Germline CDR1 reads KGHSH; CDR2 reads LQKENI. The V end was cut by 0 bases, the J end by 8 bases, with 13 bases between. This CDR3 has 15 amino acids. The sequence was obtained from an adult in good health. The chain has TRBV18 and TRBJ1-4; a weak D match, TRBD1 (6 bases). The sequenced sample was peripheral blood, obtained on day 0 of AZD1222 vaccination. Here the CDR3 DNA reads TGTGCCAGCTCACCACCTGGACAGCTGGGGGAAAAACTGTTTTTT. It is translated as CASSPPGQLGEKLFF.